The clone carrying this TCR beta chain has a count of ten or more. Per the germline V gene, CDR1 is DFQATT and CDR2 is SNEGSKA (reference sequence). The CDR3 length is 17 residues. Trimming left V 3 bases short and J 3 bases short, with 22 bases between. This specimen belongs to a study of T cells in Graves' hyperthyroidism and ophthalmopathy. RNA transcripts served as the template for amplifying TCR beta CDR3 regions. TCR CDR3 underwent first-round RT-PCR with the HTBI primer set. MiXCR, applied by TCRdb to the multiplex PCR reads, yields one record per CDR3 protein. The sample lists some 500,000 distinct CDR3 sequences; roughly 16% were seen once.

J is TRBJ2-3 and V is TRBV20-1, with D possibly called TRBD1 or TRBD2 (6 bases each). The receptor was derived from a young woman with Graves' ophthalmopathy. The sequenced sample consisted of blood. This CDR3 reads CSASSLRGGRGTDTQYF. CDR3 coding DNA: TGCAGTGCTAGTTCCCTTAGAGGGGGGCGCGGGACAGATACGCAGTATTTT.